This T cell receptor (beta chain) is from a study of CD8+ T cells in alopecia areata (dated by TCRdb to 2017 to 2018). For the wider study: The treated patients, all with moderate-to-severe alopecia areata, were enrolled in an open-label pilot trial of oral tofacitinib given at 5 to 10 mg twice daily. The study used high-throughput TCRbeta sequencing to examine T cell clonal expansion in alopecia areata, in both the C3H/HeJ mouse model and human patients. Amplification of TCRbeta CDR3 regions was done by immunoSEQ multiplex PCR using 35 Vbeta forward primers and 13 Jbeta reverse primers. On the human side, TCRbeta sequencing was run on scalp tissue and on sorted CD4+ and CD8+ peripheral blood T cells from healthy controls and from alopecia areata patients with either patchy or totalis/universalis disease. The RNA source kit depended on sample type: the PAXgene miRNA kit for fixed scalp, the miRNeasy kit for PBMCs, and the RNeasy kit for mouse skin. Tofacitinib-treated patients had biopsies at baseline and at 4 and 24 weeks of treatment, with a later scalp biopsy in several patients. In treated patients, disease severity was measured using the SALT score, which gives the percentage of scalp surface area affected. Patients received tofacitinib for 6 to 18 months and were then followed off drug for 6 months to check for delayed response and recurrence. Scalp clonality was compared among normal scalp (n=4), patchy alopecia areata scalp (n=8), and alopecia totalis/universalis scalp (n=8). General conclusions and limits of the study: During tofacitinib treatment, many expanded lesional clones stuck around in both scalp and blood, and this persistence may partly explain why relapse happens after treatment is stopped. Shared TCR sequences between patients were less evident than in mice, which may be partly attributable to HLA diversity in the patient population. Higher clonality and more expanded CD8+ clones were observed in lesional scalp than in normal scalp, particularly in alopecia totalis/universalis, a finding suggestive of antigenic drive. Because the treated cohort was small and had only one nonresponder, larger studies are needed to examine links between baseline CD8+ expansion and response. Scalp clonality and the number of expanded CD8+ clones among the top 100 scalp clones were significantly decreased by tofacitinib. Unlike mouse skin, where gammadelta T cells dominate, normal human skin contains resident alphabeta T cells that get sequenced too, which complicates analysis of the scalp TCR repertoire.

The label giving this sample's time point can be read as: around 26 weeks on oral tofacitinib. In the paper's terms, the treatment or condition label means: oral pan-JAK inhibitor, 5-10 mg twice daily. Peripheral blood and lesional scalp punch biopsies were obtained from patients with alopecia areata. PBMCs were isolated by density centrifugation and stained for CD3, CD4 and CD8, and CD4+ and CD8+ T cells were sorted on a FACSAria. Remarks on this clone: The antigen it recognizes is unknown. Per-nucleotide qualities are absent, and no much larger clonotype sits a single base away.

V was cut back by 3 bases and J by 5 bases, leaving a gap of 16 bases between them. CDR1 and CDR2 are read off the germline V gene as SGHRS and YFSETQ. The CDR3 spans 15 residues, from the cysteine through the phenylalanine. The CDR3 DNA has 45 bases and is translated from base 1. Libraries were prepared through the immunoSEQ multiplex PCR assay. To provide template for TCR sequencing, every sample had RNA extracted and reverse transcribed into cDNA. First-strand cDNA was synthesized with SuperScript III using a 2:1 mix of oligo-dT and random hexamers. Amplification bias was assessed with a synthetic immune receptor repertoire, and residual bias was removed computationally. Per the original workflow: Raw reads were preprocessed to remove errors, and CDR3 was defined according to IMGT conventions as the region from the conserved cysteine to phenylalanine. Clonality was calculated as 1 minus Shannon entropy normalized by log2 of the number of productive unique TCRs. CD4 or CD8 identity of scalp clones was inferred by cross-referencing scalp TCRbeta sequences with sorted blood CD4 and CD8 repertoires. In TCRdb, the immuneACCESS table is reduced to in-frame sequences with V and J assigned. These tables do not hold every clone; where another copy was compared, an unresolved V gene accounts for under half, and the others remain unexplained. The V and J calls and clone size come from that table; D and trimming were worked out from the DNA. Counted in this sample were about 200,000 clones; over 45% of them appeared once. The top ten clonotypes cover 5.5% of the sample.

The sequencing here drew on CD4+ T cells sorted from blood, taken at week 24, from a patient treated with tofacitinib. This TCR was sampled from a human donor with alopecia areata. The rearrangement joined TRBV5-1 to TRBJ2-3, with no D gene named confidently. The CDR3 region reads CASSSRNRDGDTQYF. DNA sequence: TGCGCCAGCAGCTCGAGAAACCGTGATGGAGATACGCAGTATTTT.